The 2 T cell receptor beta chains below come from one sample, sequenced in a study of graft-versus-host responses after intestinal transplantation. These receptors lack a known antigen. This table comes from immunoSEQ multiplex PCR, and its TCRdb copy is limited to in-frame clones, with some not included. The table shows just under 85,000 clones, with about 91% occurring only once. This sample comprised unstimulated CD8+ T cells sorted from spleen or lymph node cells, obtained before transplant. These TCRs come from a human donor who was the organ donor for an intestinal transplant.

The CDR3 region is CASSYVDEGGGYTF. The CDR3 nucleotides are TGCGCCAGCAGTTACGTCGATGAGGGCGGTGGCTACACCTTC. This chain joins TRBV4-3 and TRBJ1-2; D not certain. V shed 6 bases and J shed 7 bases, with 18 bases lying between them. From germline, CDR1 is LGHNA and CDR2 YSLEER. There are 14 residues in the CDR3.

A single count supports this clone. This rearrangement joins TRBV10-1 to TRBJ2-7; a possible D gene is TRBD2 (5 bases). Trimming left V 3 bases short and J 4 bases short, with 10 bases between. This CDR3 comprises 13 residues. Per the germline V gene, CDR1 is WNHNN and CDR2 is SYGVQD (reference sequence). In DNA form, the CDR3 reads TGCGCCAGCAGTGAAGAGGGTCATTACGAGCAGTACTTC. Its protein product is CASSEEGHYEQYF.